Presented here are 20 T cell receptor beta chains from one specimen sequenced in a study of cytomegalovirus exposure and HLA in healthy donors. PCR used 60 Vbeta primers and 13 Jbeta primers. Only in-frame clones appear in the TCRdb table, and some are missing; sequencing was by immunoSEQ multiplex PCR. Here the sample spans approximately 140,000 clones, roughly 82% being singletons. The specimen was PBMCs. These receptors were taken from a man in his late teens or twenties in good health and CMV-seropositive.

As to this clone: Other DNA sequences in the same sample also yield this CDR3. The V gene is TRBV5-1, the J gene TRBJ2-3; D gene uncertain. CDR3 length: 13 amino acids. Between the trimmed V and J ends, which lost 0 bases and 4 bases, there was a span of 6 bases. Germline CDR1 reads SGHRS; CDR2 reads YFSETQ. The chain's CDR3 is CASSLGGADTQYF. The CDR3 nucleotides read TGCGCCAGCAGCTTGGGCGGCGCAGATACGCAGTATTTT.

The chain joins TRBV7-2 to TRBJ1-5; D is ambiguous. V was cut by 1 base and J by 1 base, with 17 bases left in between. This CDR3 is built from 18 residues. CDR1 is SGHTA and CDR2 is FQGNSA in the germline V gene. The CDR3 protein is CASSLGGRWRASNQPQHF. CDR3 in DNA: TGTGCCAGCAGCTTAGGCGGGCGGTGGCGGGCCAGCAATCAGCCCCAGCATTTT.

The CDR3, as DNA: TGTGCCAGCAGTTACTTCTCCGGGAGGGTGTACAATGAGCAGTTCTTC. It codes for CASSYFSGRVYNEQFF. This sequence joins TRBV6-5 and TRBJ2-1; 8 bases align to TRBD2. Germline CDR1 MNHEY, CDR2 SVGAGI. Trimming removed 1 base from V and 4 bases from J; junction bases left unmatched: 6. The CDR3 is 16 amino acids.

The rearrangement links TRBV28 to TRBJ1-2; 10 bases map to TRBD1. Germline CDR1 is MDHEN and CDR2 is SYDVKM. The junction had 8 bases not matched to a gene; V was cut back by 6 bases and J by 4 bases. This CDR3 has 15 residues. CDR3 in amino acids: CASRKPGDRGYGYTF. The CDR3 DNA reads as TGTGCCAGCAGAAAACCCGGGGACAGGGGCTATGGCTACACCTTC.

The chain recombines TRBV6-5 with TRBJ2-1; D not certain. The germline CDR1 and CDR2 sequences are MNHEY and SVGAGI. Trimming shortened V by 4 bases and J by 7 bases, and 5 bases separated the two germline ends. The length of the CDR3 is 11 residues. The CDR3 protein is CASSFLNEQFF. CDR3 nucleotides: TGTGCCAGCAGTTTCCTTAATGAGCAGTTCTTC.

The chain is built from TRBV28 and TRBJ2-7; the match to TRBD2 covers 11 bases. CDR3 length: 15 residues. After removal of 3 bases from V and 3 bases from J, the junction contained 4 bases not matched to a gene. Germline V gene lookup returns CDR1 MDHEN and CDR2 SYDVKM. The CDR3 sequence: CASSFKLAGDYEQYF. Written as DNA, the CDR3 is TGTGCCAGCAGTTTCAAACTAGCGGGAGACTACGAGCAGTACTTC.

CDR3 sequence reads: CASSEISPGRGRGGIEQYF. The CDR3 DNA is TGTGCCAGCAGTGAAATATCTCCGGGCAGGGGGCGCGGAGGAATCGAGCAGTACTTC. The chain uses TRBV6-1 and TRBJ2-7; 8 bases match TRBD1. V was clipped by 2 bases and J by 6 bases; unmatched bases: 21. The CDR3 is 19 amino acids. Germline lookup yields CDR1 MNHNS and CDR2 SASEGT.

The chain has TRBV28 and TRBJ1-1; a weak D match, TRBD1 (5 bases). The V end was cut by 3 bases, the J end by 7 bases, with 15 bases between. Looked up from germline, CDR1 is MDHEN and CDR2 is SYDVKM. This CDR3 contains 14 residues. The CDR3 spells CASSLDTIRGEAFF. CDR3 bases: TGTGCCAGCAGTTTGGACACAATAAGGGGTGAAGCTTTCTTT.

The V gene is TRBV5-1, the J gene TRBJ1-1; D unclear. Germline V gene sequence: CDR1 SGHRS, CDR2 YFSETQ. The CDR3 has 13 residues. Trimming removed 6 bases at V and 1 base at J, with 10 bases between. The CDR3 is CASTRLENTEAFF. CDR3 in DNA: TGCGCCAGCACCCGACTTGAGAACACTGAAGCTTTCTTT. Combining the CDR3 with reference TRBV5-1 and TRBJ1-1 gives the whole variable domain KAGVTQTPRYLIKTRGQQVTLSCSPISGHRSVSWYQQTPGQGLQFLFEYFSETQRNKGNFPGRFSGRQFSNSRSEMNVSTLELGDSALYLCASTRLENTEAFFGQGTRLTVV.

CDR3 region: CASSLTSGGPPGELFF. CDR3 sequence (DNA): TGTGCCAGTAGCCTGACTAGCGGGGGACCCCCCGGGGAGCTGTTTTTT. The gene calls are TRBV19 and TRBJ2-2, with 12 positions matching TRBD2. The germline CDR1 and CDR2 sequences are LNHDA and SQIVND (reference sequence). Unmatched junction bases numbered 8, after V lost 6 bases and J lost 6 bases. The CDR3 runs to 16 residues.

The V call is TRBV6-1, the J call TRBJ2-7; D is uncertain. The length of the CDR3 is 10 residues. The V end lost 8 bases, the J end lost 4 bases, and 6 bases lay between the germline ends. In germline, CDR1 is MNHNS, CDR2 SASEGT. CDR3 DNA: TGTGCCAGCGACACTTACGAGCAGTACTTC. Protein product: CASDTYEQYF.

V is TRBV18 and J is TRBJ2-5, with D maybe TRBD2 (6 bases). Looked up from germline, CDR1 is KGHSH and CDR2 is LQKENI. CDR3 length equals 13 residues. Trimming removed 4 bases from V and 5 bases from J, with 11 bases in between. For the CDR3, the DNA is TGTGCCAGCTCACTCGGGAGTGGGGAGACCCAGTACTTC. Protein product: CASSLGSGETQYF.

This chain connects TRBV10-3 to TRBJ2-7, with D tentatively TRBD2 (5 bases). This CDR3 has 14 residues. Germline V CDR1 and CDR2: ENHRY, SYGVKD. With 7 bases removed from V and 0 bases from J, the gap between germline ends came to 13 bases. This CDR3 is CAIKEGPSSYEQYF. Here the CDR3 DNA reads TGTGCCATCAAAGAGGGTCCGAGCTCCTACGAGCAGTACTTC.

This clone was detected once. The chain has TRBV7-2 and TRBJ1-4; TRBD1 agrees at 9 bases. The CDR3 runs to 15 residues. Germline CDR1 and CDR2: SGHTA and FQGNSA. The ends lost 5 bases at V and 3 bases at J; junction bases unmatched: 4. The CDR3 region is CASSPGQGPNEKLFF. The CDR3 DNA sequence: TGTGCCAGCAGCCCCGGACAGGGGCCTAATGAAAAACTGTTTTTT.

The V and J genes are TRBV29-1 and TRBJ2-3, with D possibly matching TRBD1 (6 bases). V lost 8 bases to trimming and J lost 0 bases, with 9 bases between them. Germline CDR1 SQVTM, CDR2 ANQGSEA. This CDR3 is 12 amino acids long. The CDR3 loop reads CSYGQSTDTQYF. CDR3 bases: TGCAGCTACGGACAGAGCACAGATACGCAGTATTTT.

The gene calls are TRBV28 and TRBJ2-3; D unresolved. V was pared by 6 bases and J by 6 bases, with 16 bases between. Germline V gene data show CDR1 as MDHEN and CDR2 as SYDVKM. The CDR3 has 14 residues. CDR3 nucleotides: TGTGCCAGCAGCATCCAGGCGACCCGGGATACGCAGTATTTT. It specifies CASSIQATRDTQYF.

The chain carries TRBV6-6 and TRBJ1-6; maybe TRBD1 (6 bases). This CDR3 spans 15 amino acids. Germline CDR1 and CDR2: MNHNY and SVGAGI (reference sequence). The ends were cut back, 2 bases at V and 5 bases at J, with 10 bases in the middle. The DNA of the CDR3 is TGTGCCAGCAGTTACAGGGGGAGAAATAATTCACCCCTCCACTTT. Translation: CASSYRGRNNSPLHF.

The chain joins TRBV4-1 to TRBJ1-5, with D maybe TRBD1 (5 bases). Trimming took off 0 bases at V and 4 bases at J, with 13 bases between the two ends. This CDR3 region has 16 residues. Germline V CDR1 and CDR2: MGHRA, YSYEKL. The CDR3 bases are TGCGCCAGCAGCCAAGATTGGGGCAGCCTAAATCAGCCCCAGCATTTT. Amino acid sequence: CASSQDWGSLNQPQHF.

The CDR3 reads CASTPWEGGGADTQYF. CDR3 nucleotide sequence: TGTGCCAGCACCCCTTGGGAAGGGGGGGGCGCAGATACGCAGTATTTT. V is TRBV7-9 and J is TRBJ2-3; tentatively, D is TRBD2 (7 bases). Trimming cost V 7 bases and J 4 bases, with 21 bases left between them. The CDR3 contains 16 residues. The germline V gene has CDR1 SEHNR and CDR2 FQNEAQ (reference sequence).

The chain employs TRBV5-5 and TRBJ2-5; TRBD2 matches at 7 bases. The CDR3 sequence is 15 residues long. The J segment lost 5 bases and the V segment lost 3 bases, leaving 10 bases of the junction unmatched. The germline V gene has CDR1 SGHKS and CDR2 YYEKEE (reference sequence). The CDR3 bases are TGTGCCAGCAGCTGGGGAAGCGGGGACGGGGAGACCCAGTACTTC. Translating it yields CASSWGSGDGETQYF.